The 21 T cell receptor beta chains below were found in one sample sequenced in a study of CD8+CD57+ T cells in acquired aplastic anemia. It was genomic DNA that served as the template for profiling TCR beta VDJ and CDR3. Each CDR3 protein is one row after TCRdb ran MiXCR on the reads. The sample lists approximately 220,000 distinct CDR3 sequences, roughly half occurring once. Sequenced patients had shown CD8+CD57+ cell expansion by flow cytometry. Sequenced input: sorted CD4+, CD8+, or CD8+CD57+ T cells (not recorded which) from PBMCs. These receptors were taken from a human donor with aplastic anemia.

This clonotype was recorded at least ten times. V gene TRBV29-1 combines with J gene TRBJ2-1; 11 bases fit TRBD2. CDR1 is SQVTM and CDR2 is ANQGSEA in the germline V gene. The CDR3 is 16 residues long. Trimming removed 1 base from V and 9 bases from J; junction bases left unmatched: 11. The CDR3 reads CSVEGRGTSGAGEQFF. The CDR3 nucleotides read TGCAGCGTTGAAGGCAGGGGGACTAGCGGAGCGGGTGAGCAGTTCTTC.

This clonotype was counted ten times or more. The chain employs TRBV10-2 and TRBJ1-1; 7 bases line up with TRBD1. Germline V CDR1 and CDR2: WSHSY, SAAADI. J lost 5 bases, V lost 4 bases, and 7 bases had no gene match. The CDR3 has 14 residues. DNA of the CDR3: TGCGCCAGCAGTGCACAGGGGTATCGGACTGAAGCTTTCTTT. As protein: CASSAQGYRTEAFF.

This clonotype appeared many times. This rearrangement joins TRBV7-2 to TRBJ1-2; D gene unclear. CDR1 and CDR2 (germline): SGHTA, FQGNSA. This CDR3 is 11 amino acids long. Trimming removed 2 bases at V and 12 bases at J, with 10 bases between. The CDR3 DNA reads TGTGCCAGCAGCTTAAGTGGGCTCGACACCTTC. It specifies CASSLSGLDTF.

The chain joins TRBV24-1 to TRBJ1-5; D is ambiguous. CDR3 length equals 14 residues. Trimming shortened V by 4 bases and J by 4 bases, and 10 bases separated the two germline ends. From germline, CDR1 is KGHDR and CDR2 SFDVKD. The DNA of the CDR3 is TGTGCCACCAGTGACAGGCTCTGGAATCAGCCCCAGCATTTT. Residues: CATSDRLWNQPQHF.

As DNA, the CDR3 is TGTGCCAGCAGTGGACAGGGTTGGGATACGCAGTATTTT. Its translation is CASSGQGWDTQYF. This rearrangement joins TRBV2 to TRBJ2-3, with TRBD1 matching over 7 bases. CDR1 and CDR2 (germline): SNHLY, FYNNEI. The CDR3 sequence is 13 residues long. V dropped 4 bases and J dropped 6; count of bases not matched to a gene: 4. Based on the CDR3 plus reference TRBV2 and TRBJ2-3, the full variable domain is EPEVTQTPSHQVTQMGQEVILRCVPISNHLYFYWYRQILGQKVEFLVSFYNNEISEKSEIFDDQFSVERPDGSNFTLKIRSTKLEDSAMYFCASSGQGWDTQYFGPGTRLTVL.

This clonotype was picked up a small number of times. The genes are TRBV12-3 or TRBV12-4 and TRBJ2-1; D might be TRBD1 (6 bases). Trimming cost V 6 bases and J 6 bases, with 18 bases left between them. The CDR3 loop spans 15 amino acids. In DNA form, the CDR3 reads TGTGCCAGCAGGCCCAACAGGGATATGTCCAATGAGCAGTTCTTC. Protein: CASRPNRDMSNEQFF.

The chain employs TRBV27 and TRBJ1-2; 7 nucleotides agree with TRBD1. The germline V gene has CDR1 MNHEY and CDR2 SMNVEV (reference sequence). The CDR3 is 16 residues long. V shed 4 bases, J shed 2 bases, and the junction held 10 bases outside the gene matches. CDR3 region: CASSSTPTGVNYGYTF. CDR3 nucleotide sequence: TGTGCCAGCAGTTCGACACCTACAGGGGTAAACTATGGCTACACCTTC.

This rearrangement joins TRBV30 to TRBJ2-7; 7 bases line up with TRBD2. Per germline, CDR1 GTSNPN and CDR2 SVGIG (reference sequence). The length of the CDR3 is 15 residues. The ends lost 0 bases at V and 2 bases at J; junction bases unmatched: 7. CDR3 sequence: CAWSVMGGLPYEQYF. In nucleotides, the CDR3 is TGTGCCTGGAGTGTAATGGGAGGGCTGCCCTACGAGCAGTACTTC.

The chain links TRBV6-2 or TRBV6-3 to TRBJ2-1; 8 nucleotides agree with TRBD2. With V trimmed by 0 bases and J by 9 bases, 4 bases remained unmatched. Germline V gives CDR1 MNHEY, CDR2 SVGEGT. CDR3 length: 14 amino acids. The CDR3 bases are TGTGCCAGCAGTTACTCGTTTCTAGCGGGTGAGCAGTTCTTC. It yields the protein CASSYSFLAGEQFF.

This clonotype was found many times. This chain links TRBV20-1 with TRBJ1-1; no clear D. The CDR3 is 18 residues long. Trimming shortened V by 3 bases and J by 0 bases, and 23 bases separated the two germline ends. Germline CDR1 reads DFQATT; CDR2 reads SNEGSKA (reference sequence). CDR3 sequence: CSARLPTGMMGMNTEAFF. The CDR3, as DNA: TGCAGTGCTAGGCTACCGACGGGGATGATGGGGATGAACACTGAAGCTTTCTTT.

Comment on this clonotype: A junction end diverges from the germline sequence, so it may reflect a read error. This rearrangement joins TRBV29-1 to TRBJ1-1, with D unclear. Per germline, CDR1 SQVTM and CDR2 ANQGSEA. The CDR3 length is 12 residues. This CDR3 is CSVRPTNIEAFF. The DNA of the CDR3 is TGCAGCGTCCGACCGACTAACATTGAAGCTTTCTTT. The whole variable domain, filled in from reference TRBV29-1 and TRBJ1-1, reads SAVISQKPSRDICQRGTSLTIQCQVDSQVTMMFWYRQQPGQSLTLIATANQGSEATYESGFVIDKFPISRPNLTFSTLTVSNMSPEDSSIYLCSVRPTNIEAFFGQGTRLTVV.

The rearrangement links TRBV5-1 to TRBJ2-7; D remains unclear. CDR1 and CDR2 (germline): SGHRS, YFSETQ. Trimming removed 0 bases from V and 4 bases from J, with 8 bases in between. The CDR3 is 13 residues long. CDR3 sequence: CASSLDQIYEQYF. In nucleotides, the CDR3 is TGCGCCAGCAGCTTGGACCAAATTTACGAGCAGTACTTC.

Remarks on this clonotype: It may be a read error: a sequence one base away is much more abundant. The chain has TRBV27 and TRBJ2-3; no clear D. The CDR3 covers 14 residues. Trimming removed 5 bases at V and 1 base at J, with 10 bases between. CDR1 and CDR2 from the germline V gene are MNHEY and SMNVEV (reference sequence). The CDR3 sequence is CASSSVTGTDTQYF. CDR3 bases: TGTGCCAGCAGTAGCGTAACTGGCACAGATACGCAGTATTTT.

The CDR3 DNA reads TGTGCCAGCAGCTCCACAGGGGAGACTAATGAGCAGTTCTTC. Residues: CASSSTGETNEQFF. The rearrangement links TRBV7-9 to TRBJ2-1; 7 bases line up with TRBD1. Looked up from germline, CDR1 is SEHNR and CDR2 is FQNEAQ (reference sequence). The CDR3 runs to 14 residues. Trimming at V came to 4 bases and at J to 7 bases, leaving 7 bases not matched to a gene.

Concerning this clonotype: Since the CDR3 does not end with the conserved phenylalanine or tryptophan, this likely comes from a read error. Because the CDR3's place on the DNA is in doubt, the DNA is left out and the CDR3 is given as listed by TCRdb. This sequence joins TRBV7-9 and TRBJ2-2; TRBD2 is the table's D call, not checked against the DNA. Germline CDR1 SEHNR, CDR2 FQNEAQ (reference sequence). Both ends counted, the CDR3 spans 15 residues. The CDR3 region is CASSPGLVEHRGAVV.

J is TRBJ2-1 and V is TRBV7-9, with D possibly TRBD2 on 5 matching bases. Trimming shortened V by 0 bases and J by 9 bases, and 9 bases separated the two germline ends. CDR3 length: 13 residues. CDR1 and CDR2 from the germline V gene are SEHNR and FQNEAQ (reference sequence). The CDR3: CASSLAGELEQFF. Written as DNA, the CDR3 is TGTGCCAGCAGCTTAGCCGGGGAGCTTGAGCAGTTCTTC.

The genes are TRBV9 and TRBJ2-7; weak D call: TRBD1 (6 bases). Germline CDR1 reads SGDLS; CDR2 reads YYNGEE. The ends were cut back, 2 bases at V and 2 bases at J, with 11 bases in the middle. The CDR3 totals 14 residues. CDR3 coding DNA: TGTGCCAGCAGCGTTTCAGGGGAACCCTACGAGCAGTACTTC. Its protein product is CASSVSGEPYEQYF.

Of note for this clonotype: Germline is not matched at one junction end, which may reflect a read error. The V and J genes are TRBV10-3 and TRBJ2-5; 12 nucleotides align to TRBD2. The germline V gene has CDR1 ENHRY and CDR2 SYGVKD. The length of the CDR3 is 16 residues. The CDR3 bases are TGTGCCATCAGACCTGCCGGGACTAGCGGGCAAGGGACCCGGTACTTC. Its protein product is CAIRPAGTSGQGTRYF.

The V call is TRBV10-1, the J call TRBJ1-5; 7 positions agree with TRBD1. This CDR3 contains 14 residues. V was clipped by 6 bases and J by 3 bases; unmatched bases: 5. Germline V lookup: CDR1 WNHNN, CDR2 SYGVQD (reference sequence). This CDR3 reads CASRGQSYNQPQHF. Here the CDR3 DNA reads TGCGCCAGCAGGGGACAGTCCTACAATCAGCCCCAGCATTTT.

This rearrangement joins TRBV6-5 to TRBJ1-4; a weak D match, TRBD1 (5 bases). Germline CDR1 reads MNHEY; CDR2 reads SVGAGI. The V end lost 8 bases, the J end lost 8 bases, and 12 bases lay between the germline ends. The CDR3 is made up of 12 amino acids. CDR3 nucleotides: TGTGCCAGCCAAGGGACTACCGAAAAACTGTTTTTT. Protein: CASQGTTEKLFF.

The J gene is TRBJ2-7, the V gene TRBV6-6; possible D gene TRBD2, 6 bases. Trimming left V 2 bases short and J 3 bases short, with 8 bases between. The CDR3 totals 13 residues. Germline CDR1 is MNHNY and CDR2 is SVGAGI (reference sequence). CDR3 protein: CASSYDGSYEQYF. As DNA, the CDR3 is TGTGCCAGCAGTTACGACGGGAGCTACGAGCAGTACTTC.